This TCR beta chain stems from a study of blood T cell repertoires in COVID-19. The wider study: PBMCs, B-cell-depleted T cells, or T cells were the source of the cDNA or gDNA that made up the material.

The study recruited people aged roughly 18 to 100 years across 20 to 30 US areas. Cohorts were assigned according to the clinical history that participants reported. TCRdb's copy holds only in-frame clones and misses some; the assay was immunoSEQ multiplex PCR. The profile covers approximately 150,000 clones, with 87% appearing a single time and approximately 4% taken by the ten largest. This receptor was obtained from a woman aged 40 to 55 who had been exposed to COVID-19. The sequencing sample was made of PBMCs or T cells enriched from blood (not recorded which).

This CDR3 is CATSVDRSLYEQYF. CDR3 sequence (DNA): TGTGCCACCAGCGTTGACAGGTCCCTCTACGAGCAGTACTTC. The rearrangement joins TRBV15 to TRBJ2-7, with D possibly matching TRBD1 (6 bases). From germline, CDR1 is LNHNV and CDR2 YYDKDF (reference sequence). Trimming removed 5 bases at V and 3 bases at J, with 14 bases between. The length of the CDR3 is 14 residues.